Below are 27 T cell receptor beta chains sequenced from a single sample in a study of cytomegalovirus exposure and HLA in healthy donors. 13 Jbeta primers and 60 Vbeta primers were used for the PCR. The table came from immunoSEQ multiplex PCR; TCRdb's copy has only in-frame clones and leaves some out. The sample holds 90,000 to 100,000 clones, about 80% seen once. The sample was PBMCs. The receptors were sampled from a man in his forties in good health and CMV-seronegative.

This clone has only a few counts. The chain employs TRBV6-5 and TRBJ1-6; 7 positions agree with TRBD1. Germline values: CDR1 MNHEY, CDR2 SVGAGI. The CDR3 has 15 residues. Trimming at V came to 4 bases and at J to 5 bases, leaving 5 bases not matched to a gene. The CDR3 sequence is CASSFRQGNNSPLHF. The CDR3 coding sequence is TGTGCCAGCAGTTTCCGACAGGGTAATAATTCACCCCTCCACTTT.

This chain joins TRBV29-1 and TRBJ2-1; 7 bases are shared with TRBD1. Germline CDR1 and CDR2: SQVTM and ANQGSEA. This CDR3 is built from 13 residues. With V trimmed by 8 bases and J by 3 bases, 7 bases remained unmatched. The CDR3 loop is CSSPGQYYNEQFF. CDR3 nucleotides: TGCAGCTCTCCGGGACAGTACTACAATGAGCAGTTCTTC.

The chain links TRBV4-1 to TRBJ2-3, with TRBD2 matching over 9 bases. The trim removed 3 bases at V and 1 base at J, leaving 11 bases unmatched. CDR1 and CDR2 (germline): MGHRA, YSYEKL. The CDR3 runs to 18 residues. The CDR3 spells CASSQGGSAGGRTDTQYF. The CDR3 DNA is TGCGCCAGCAGCCAGGGGGGGTCAGCGGGAGGCCGCACAGATACGCAGTATTTT.

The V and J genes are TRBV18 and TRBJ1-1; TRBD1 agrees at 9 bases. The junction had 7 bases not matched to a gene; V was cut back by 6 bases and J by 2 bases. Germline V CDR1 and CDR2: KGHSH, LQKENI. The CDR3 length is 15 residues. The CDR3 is CASSPRTGDNTEAFF. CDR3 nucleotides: TGTGCCAGCTCCCCCCGGACAGGGGATAACACTGAAGCTTTCTTT.

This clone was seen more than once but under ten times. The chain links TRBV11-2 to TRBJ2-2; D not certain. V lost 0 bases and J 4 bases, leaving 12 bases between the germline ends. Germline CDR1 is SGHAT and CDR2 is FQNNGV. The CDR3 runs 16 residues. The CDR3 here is CASSLDARRLTGELFF. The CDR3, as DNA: TGTGCCAGCAGCTTAGACGCTCGCAGACTCACCGGGGAGCTGTTTTTT.

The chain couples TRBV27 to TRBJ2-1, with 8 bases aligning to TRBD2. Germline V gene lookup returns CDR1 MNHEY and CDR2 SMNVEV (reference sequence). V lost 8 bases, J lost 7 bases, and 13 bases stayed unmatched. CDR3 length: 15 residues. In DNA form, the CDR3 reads TGTGCCAGCCGTCCCCCGCCAGCGGGAGTTAATGAGCAGTTCTTC. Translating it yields CASRPPPAGVNEQFF.

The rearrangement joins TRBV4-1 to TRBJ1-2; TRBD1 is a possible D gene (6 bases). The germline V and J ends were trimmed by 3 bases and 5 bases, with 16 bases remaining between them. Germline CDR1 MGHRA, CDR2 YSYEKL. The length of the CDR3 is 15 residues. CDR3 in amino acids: CASSQASGEGYGYTF. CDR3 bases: TGCGCCAGCAGCCAGGCCTCAGGGGAGGGGTATGGCTACACCTTC.

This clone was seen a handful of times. DNA of the CDR3: TGCGCCAGCAGCCAAGGCGCGGGGGATACGCAGTATTTT. Amino acids: CASSQGAGDTQYF. This chain links TRBV4-3 with TRBJ2-3; tentative D call: TRBD2 (6 bases). The length of the CDR3 is 13 residues. Trimming took 1 base from V and 6 from J, leaving 8 bases between them. Germline V lookup: CDR1 LGHNA, CDR2 YSLEER.

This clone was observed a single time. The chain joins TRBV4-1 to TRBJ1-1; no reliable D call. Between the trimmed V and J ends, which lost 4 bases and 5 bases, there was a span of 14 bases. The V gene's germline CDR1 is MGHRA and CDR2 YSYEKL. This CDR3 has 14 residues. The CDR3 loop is CASSPPVGRTEAFF. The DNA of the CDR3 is TGCGCCAGCAGCCCCCCGGTGGGCAGAACTGAAGCTTTCTTT.

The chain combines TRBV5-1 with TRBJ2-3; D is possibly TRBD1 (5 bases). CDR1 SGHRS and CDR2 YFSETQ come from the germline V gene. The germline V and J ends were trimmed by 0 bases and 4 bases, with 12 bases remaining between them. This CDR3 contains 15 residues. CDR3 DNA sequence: TGCGCCAGCAGCTTGGGGGGCCGGAATTCAGATACGCAGTATTTT. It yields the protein CASSLGGRNSDTQYF. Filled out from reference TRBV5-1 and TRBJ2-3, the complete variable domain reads KAGVTQTPRYLIKTRGQQVTLSCSPISGHRSVSWYQQTPGQGLQFLFEYFSETQRNKGNFPGRFSGRQFSNSRSEMNVSTLELGDSALYLCASSLGGRNSDTQYFGPGTRLTVL.

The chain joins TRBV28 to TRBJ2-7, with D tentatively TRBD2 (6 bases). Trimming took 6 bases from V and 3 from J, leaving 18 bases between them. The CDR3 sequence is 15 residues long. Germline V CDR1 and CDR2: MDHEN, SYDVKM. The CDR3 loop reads CASRGTGRRGYEQYF. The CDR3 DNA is TGTGCCAGCAGGGGAACAGGTCGGAGGGGCTACGAGCAGTACTTC.

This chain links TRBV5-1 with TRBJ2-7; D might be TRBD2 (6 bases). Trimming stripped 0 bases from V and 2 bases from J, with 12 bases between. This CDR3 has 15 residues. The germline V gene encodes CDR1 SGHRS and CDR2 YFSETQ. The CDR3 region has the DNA TGCGCCAGCAGCTTGGATGGGGGGTCAGCCTACGAGCAGTACTTC. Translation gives CASSLDGGSAYEQYF.

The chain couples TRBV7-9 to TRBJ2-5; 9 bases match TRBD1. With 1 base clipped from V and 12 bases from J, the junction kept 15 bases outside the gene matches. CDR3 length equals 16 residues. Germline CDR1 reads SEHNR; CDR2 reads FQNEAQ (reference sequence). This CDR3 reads CASSLGQGQGIEPKYF. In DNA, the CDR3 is TGTGCCAGCAGCTTAGGACAGGGACAGGGCATCGAGCCGAAGTACTTC.

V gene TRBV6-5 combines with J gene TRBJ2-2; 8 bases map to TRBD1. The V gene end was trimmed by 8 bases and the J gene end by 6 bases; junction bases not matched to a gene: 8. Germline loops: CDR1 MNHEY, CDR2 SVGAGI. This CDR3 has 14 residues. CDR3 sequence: CASLDRERPGELFF. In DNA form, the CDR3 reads TGTGCCAGCTTGGACAGGGAACGACCCGGGGAGCTGTTTTTT.

The CDR3 DNA reads TGTGCCAGCAGTGAGGACAGTGATCCCTACGAGCAGTACTTC. Its translation is CASSEDSDPYEQYF. The chain couples TRBV2 to TRBJ2-7; tentative D call: TRBD1 (6 bases). Trimming cost V 3 bases and J 2 bases, with 11 bases left between them. This CDR3 is 14 amino acids long. Germline values: CDR1 SNHLY, CDR2 FYNNEI.

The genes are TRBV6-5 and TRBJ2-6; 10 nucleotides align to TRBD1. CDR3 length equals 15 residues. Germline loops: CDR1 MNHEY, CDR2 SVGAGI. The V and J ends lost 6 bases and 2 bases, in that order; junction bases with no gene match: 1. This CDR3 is CASRGTGAGANVLTF. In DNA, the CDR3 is TGTGCCAGCAGGGGGACAGGGGCTGGGGCCAACGTCCTGACTTTC.

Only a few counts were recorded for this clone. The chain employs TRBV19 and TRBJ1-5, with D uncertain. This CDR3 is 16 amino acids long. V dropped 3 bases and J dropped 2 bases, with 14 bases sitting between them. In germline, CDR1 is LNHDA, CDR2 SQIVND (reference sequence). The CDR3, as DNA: TGTGCCAGTAGTATCACGGGAGGGTGGGGCAATCAGCCCCAGCATTTT. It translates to CASSITGGWGNQPQHF.

CDR3 in DNA: TGTGCCAGCAGCCGGGACAGCGTTCCCTACGAGCAGTACTTC. Translated, it gives CASSRDSVPYEQYF. The rearrangement links TRBV7-9 to TRBJ2-7; 7 positions match TRBD1. Unmatched junction bases numbered 6, after V lost 5 bases and J lost 2 bases. Germline-derived CDR1 and CDR2 are SEHNR and FQNEAQ (reference sequence). The CDR3 runs 14 residues.

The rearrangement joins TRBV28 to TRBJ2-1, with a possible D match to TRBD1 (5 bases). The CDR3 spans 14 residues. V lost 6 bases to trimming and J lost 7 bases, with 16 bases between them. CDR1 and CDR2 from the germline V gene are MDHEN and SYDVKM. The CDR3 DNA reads TGTGCCAGCAGGGGGCTGGCGGTAGCTAATGAGCAGTTCTTC. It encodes CASRGLAVANEQFF.

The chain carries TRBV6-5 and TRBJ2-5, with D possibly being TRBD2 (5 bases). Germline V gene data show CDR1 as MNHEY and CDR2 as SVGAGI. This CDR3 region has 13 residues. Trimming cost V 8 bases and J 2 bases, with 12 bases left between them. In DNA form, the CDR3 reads TGTGCCAGCCGCATTGGGAGACAAGAGACCCAGTACTTC. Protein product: CASRIGRQETQYF.

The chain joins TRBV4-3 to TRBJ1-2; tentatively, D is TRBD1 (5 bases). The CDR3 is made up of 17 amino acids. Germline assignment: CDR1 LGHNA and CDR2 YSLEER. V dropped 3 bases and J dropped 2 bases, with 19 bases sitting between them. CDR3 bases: TGCGCCAGCAGCCAGGAGGCACGGGGACTTCAGAACTATGGCTACACCTTC. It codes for CASSQEARGLQNYGYTF.

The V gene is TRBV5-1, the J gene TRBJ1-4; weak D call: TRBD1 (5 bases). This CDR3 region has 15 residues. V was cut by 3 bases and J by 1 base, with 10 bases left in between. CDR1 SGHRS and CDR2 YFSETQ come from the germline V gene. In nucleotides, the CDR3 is TGCGCCAGCAGCTGGGGGGAGGGAACTAATGAAAAACTGTTTTTT. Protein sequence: CASSWGEGTNEKLFF. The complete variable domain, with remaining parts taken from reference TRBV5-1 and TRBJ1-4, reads KAGVTQTPRYLIKTRGQQVTLSCSPISGHRSVSWYQQTPGQGLQFLFEYFSETQRNKGNFPGRFSGRQFSNSRSEMNVSTLELGDSALYLCASSWGEGTNEKLFFGSGTQLSVL.

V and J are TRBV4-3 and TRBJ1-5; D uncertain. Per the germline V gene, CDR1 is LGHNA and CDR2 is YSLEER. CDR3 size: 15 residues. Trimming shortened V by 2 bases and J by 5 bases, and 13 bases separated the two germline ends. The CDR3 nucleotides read TGCGCCAGCAGCCAATTGTTTGCTGCGGATCAGCCCCAGCATTTT. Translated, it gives CASSQLFAADQPQHF.

The CDR3 nucleotides read TGTGCCAGCAGAATAACAGGGGGGAGCTCCTACGAGCAGTACTTC. This sequence encodes CASRITGGSSYEQYF. The chain combines TRBV6-5 with TRBJ2-7; 8 bases fit TRBD1. Per the germline V gene, CDR1 is MNHEY and CDR2 is SVGAGI. V lost 6 bases, J lost 0 bases, and 7 bases stayed unmatched. CDR3 length: 15 residues.

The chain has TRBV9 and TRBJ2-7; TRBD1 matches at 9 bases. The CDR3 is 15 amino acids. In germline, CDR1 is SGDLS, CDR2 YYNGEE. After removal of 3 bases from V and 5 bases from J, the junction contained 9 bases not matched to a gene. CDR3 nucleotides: TGTGCCAGCAGCGCTGGGACAGGGAAGCCCCACGAGCAGTACTTC. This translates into CASSAGTGKPHEQYF.

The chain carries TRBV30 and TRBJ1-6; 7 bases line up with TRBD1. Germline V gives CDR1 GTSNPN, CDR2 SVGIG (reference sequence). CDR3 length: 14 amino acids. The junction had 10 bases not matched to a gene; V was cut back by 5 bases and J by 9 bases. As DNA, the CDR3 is TGTGCCTGGCAGATCGACAGGGCGGGTTCACCCCTCCACTTT. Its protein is CAWQIDRAGSPLHF.

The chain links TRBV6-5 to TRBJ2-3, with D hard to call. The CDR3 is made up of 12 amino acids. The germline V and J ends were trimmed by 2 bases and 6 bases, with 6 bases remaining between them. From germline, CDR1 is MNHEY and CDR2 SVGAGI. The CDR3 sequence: CASSYLFDTQYF. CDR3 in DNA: TGTGCCAGCAGTTACCTCTTTGATACGCAGTATTTT.